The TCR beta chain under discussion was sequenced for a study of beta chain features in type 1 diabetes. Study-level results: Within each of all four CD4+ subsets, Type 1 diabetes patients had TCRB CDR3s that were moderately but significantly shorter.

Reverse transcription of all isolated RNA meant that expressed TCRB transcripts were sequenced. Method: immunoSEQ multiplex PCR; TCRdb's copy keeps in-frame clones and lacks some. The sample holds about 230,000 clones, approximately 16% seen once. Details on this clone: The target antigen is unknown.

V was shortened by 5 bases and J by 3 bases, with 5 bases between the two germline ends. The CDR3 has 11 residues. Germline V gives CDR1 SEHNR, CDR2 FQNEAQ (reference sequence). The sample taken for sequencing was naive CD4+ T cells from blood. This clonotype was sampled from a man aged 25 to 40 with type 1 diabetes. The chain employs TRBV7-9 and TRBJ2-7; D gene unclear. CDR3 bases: TGTGCCAGCAGCCCGATCTACGAGCAGTACTTC. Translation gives CASSPIYEQYF. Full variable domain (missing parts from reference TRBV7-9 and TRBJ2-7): DTGVSQNPRHKITKRGQNVTFRCDPISEHNRLYWYRQTLGQGPEFLTYFQNEAQLEKSRLLSDRFSAERPKGSFSTLEIQRTEQGDSAMYLCASSPIYEQYFGPGTRLTVT.